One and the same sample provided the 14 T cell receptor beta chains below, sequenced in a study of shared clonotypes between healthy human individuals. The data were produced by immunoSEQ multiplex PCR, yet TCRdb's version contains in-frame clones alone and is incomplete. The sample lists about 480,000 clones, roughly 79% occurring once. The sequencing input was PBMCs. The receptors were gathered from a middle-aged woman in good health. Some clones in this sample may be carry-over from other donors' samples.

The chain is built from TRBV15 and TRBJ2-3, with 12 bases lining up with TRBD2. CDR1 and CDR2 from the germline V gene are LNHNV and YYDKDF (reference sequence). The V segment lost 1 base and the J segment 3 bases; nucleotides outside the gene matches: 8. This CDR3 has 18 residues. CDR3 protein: CATSRGLAGGLVTDTQYF. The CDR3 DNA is TGTGCCACCAGCAGAGGCCTAGCGGGAGGGTTGGTTACAGATACGCAGTATTTT. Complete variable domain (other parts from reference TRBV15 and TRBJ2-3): DAMVIQNPRYQVTQFGKPVTLSCSQTLNHNVMYWYQQKSSQAPKLLFHYYDKDFNNEADTPDNFQSRRPNTSFCFLDIRSPGLGDTAMYLCATSRGLAGGLVTDTQYFGPGTRLTVL.

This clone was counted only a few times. CDR3 nucleotides: TGTGCCAGCAGCCGAGAACCACTAGCGGGATACGAGCAGTACTTC. Protein: CASSREPLAGYEQYF. This sequence joins TRBV7-9 and TRBJ2-7; 10 bases map to TRBD2. Looked up from germline, CDR1 is SEHNR and CDR2 is FQNEAQ (reference sequence). Trimming took 5 bases from V and 4 from J; bases not matched to a gene: 8. The CDR3 length is 15 residues.

In nucleotides, the CDR3 is TGTGCCAGCAGTGGGTTCGGGACAGGGGATGAAAAACTGTTTTTT. It specifies CASSGFGTGDEKLFF. The genes are TRBV2 and TRBJ1-4, with 10 bases lining up with TRBD1. This CDR3 is 15 amino acids long. After removal of 4 bases from V and 6 bases from J, the junction contained 5 bases not matched to a gene. The germline CDR1 and CDR2 sequences are SNHLY and FYNNEI.

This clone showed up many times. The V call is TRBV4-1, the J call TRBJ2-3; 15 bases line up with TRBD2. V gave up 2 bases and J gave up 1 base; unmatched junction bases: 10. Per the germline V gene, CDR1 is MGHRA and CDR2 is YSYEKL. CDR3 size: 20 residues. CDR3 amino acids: CASSQLGLAGGLVGTDTQYF. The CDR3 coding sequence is TGCGCCAGCAGCCAACTGGGACTAGCGGGAGGTCTAGTTGGCACAGATACGCAGTATTTT.

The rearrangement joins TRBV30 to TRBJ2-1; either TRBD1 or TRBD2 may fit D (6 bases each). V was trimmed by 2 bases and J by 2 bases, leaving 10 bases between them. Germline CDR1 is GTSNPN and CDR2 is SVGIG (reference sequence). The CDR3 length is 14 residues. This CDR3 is CAWSRGAAYNEQFF. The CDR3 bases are TGTGCCTGGAGTAGGGGGGCCGCCTACAATGAGCAGTTCTTC.

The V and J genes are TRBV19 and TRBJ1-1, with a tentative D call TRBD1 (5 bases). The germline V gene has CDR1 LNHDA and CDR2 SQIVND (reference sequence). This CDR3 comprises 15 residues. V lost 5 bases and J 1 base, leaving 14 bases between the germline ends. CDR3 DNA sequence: TGTGCCAGTAGTCCCGGGACCTACTCGAACACTGAAGCTTTCTTT. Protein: CASSPGTYSNTEAFF.

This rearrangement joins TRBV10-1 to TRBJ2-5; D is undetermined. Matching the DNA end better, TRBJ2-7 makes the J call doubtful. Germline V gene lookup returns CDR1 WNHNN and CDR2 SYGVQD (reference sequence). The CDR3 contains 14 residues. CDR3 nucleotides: TGCGCCAGCAGTGAGTCCGGCCGAACCTACGAGCAGTACTTC. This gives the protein CASSESGRTYEQYF.

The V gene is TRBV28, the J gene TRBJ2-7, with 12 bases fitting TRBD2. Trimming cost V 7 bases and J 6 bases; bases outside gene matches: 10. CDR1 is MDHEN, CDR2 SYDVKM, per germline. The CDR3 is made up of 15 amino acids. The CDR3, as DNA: TGTGCCAGCACCCTTCGACTAGCGGGAGTGGGCGAGCAGTACTTC. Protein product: CASTLRLAGVGEQYF.

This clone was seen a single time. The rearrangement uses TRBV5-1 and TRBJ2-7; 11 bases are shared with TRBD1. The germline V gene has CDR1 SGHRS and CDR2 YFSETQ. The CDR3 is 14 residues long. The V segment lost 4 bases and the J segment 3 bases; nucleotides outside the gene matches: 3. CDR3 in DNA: TGCGCCAGCAGCCGGACAGGGGGCCGCTACGAGCAGTACTTC. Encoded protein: CASSRTGGRYEQYF. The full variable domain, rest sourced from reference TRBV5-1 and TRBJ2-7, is KAGVTQTPRYLIKTRGQQVTLSCSPISGHRSVSWYQQTPGQGLQFLFEYFSETQRNKGNFPGRFSGRQFSNSRSEMNVSTLELGDSALYLCASSRTGGRYEQYFGPGTRLTVT.

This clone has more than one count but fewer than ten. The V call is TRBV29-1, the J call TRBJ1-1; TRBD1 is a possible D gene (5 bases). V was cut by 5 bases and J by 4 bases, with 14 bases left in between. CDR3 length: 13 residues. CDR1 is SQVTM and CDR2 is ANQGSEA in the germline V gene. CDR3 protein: CSVHPGTGTEAFF. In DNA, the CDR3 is TGCAGCGTTCATCCAGGGACGGGCACTGAAGCTTTCTTT.

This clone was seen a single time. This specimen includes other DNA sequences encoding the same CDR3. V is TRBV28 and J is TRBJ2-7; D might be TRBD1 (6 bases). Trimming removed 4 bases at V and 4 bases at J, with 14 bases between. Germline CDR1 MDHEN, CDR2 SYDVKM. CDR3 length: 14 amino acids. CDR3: CASSSFGQFYEQYF. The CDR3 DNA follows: TGTGCCAGCAGTTCCTTCGGACAGTTTTACGAGCAGTACTTC.

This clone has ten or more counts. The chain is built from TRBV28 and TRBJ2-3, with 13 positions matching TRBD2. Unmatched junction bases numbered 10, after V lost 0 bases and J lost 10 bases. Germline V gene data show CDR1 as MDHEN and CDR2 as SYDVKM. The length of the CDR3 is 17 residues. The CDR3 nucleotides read TGTGCCAGCAGTTTATGGCAACTAGCGGGAGGGCCGGGTGCGCAGTATTTT. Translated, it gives CASSLWQLAGGPGAQYF.

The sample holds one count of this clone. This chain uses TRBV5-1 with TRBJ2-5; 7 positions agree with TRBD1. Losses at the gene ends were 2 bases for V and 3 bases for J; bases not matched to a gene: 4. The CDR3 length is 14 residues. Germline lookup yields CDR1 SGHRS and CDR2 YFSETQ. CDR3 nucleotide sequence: TGCGCCAGCAGCTTCGGACAGGTGGAAGAGACCCAGTACTTC. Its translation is CASSFGQVEETQYF. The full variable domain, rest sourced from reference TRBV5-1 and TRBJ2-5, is KAGVTQTPRYLIKTRGQQVTLSCSPISGHRSVSWYQQTPGQGLQFLFEYFSETQRNKGNFPGRFSGRQFSNSRSEMNVSTLELGDSALYLCASSFGQVEETQYFGPGTRLLVL.

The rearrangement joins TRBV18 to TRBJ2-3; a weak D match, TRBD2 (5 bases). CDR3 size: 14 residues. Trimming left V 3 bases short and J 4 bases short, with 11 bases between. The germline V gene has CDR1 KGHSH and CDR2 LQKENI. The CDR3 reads CASSPPGVPDTQYF. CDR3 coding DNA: TGTGCCAGCTCACCGCCCGGGGTCCCAGATACGCAGTATTTT. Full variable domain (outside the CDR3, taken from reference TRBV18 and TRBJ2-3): NAGVMQNPRHLVRRRGQEARLRCSPMKGHSHVYWYRQLPEEGLKFMVYLQKENIIDESGMPKERFSAEFPKEGPSILRIQQVVRGDSAAYFCASSPPGVPDTQYFGPGTRLTVL.